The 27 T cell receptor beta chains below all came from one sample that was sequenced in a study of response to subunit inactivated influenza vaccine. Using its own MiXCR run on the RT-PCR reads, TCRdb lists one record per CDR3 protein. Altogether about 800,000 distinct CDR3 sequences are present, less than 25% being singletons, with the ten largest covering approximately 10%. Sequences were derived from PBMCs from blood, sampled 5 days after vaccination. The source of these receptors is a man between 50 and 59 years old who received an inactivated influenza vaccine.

The CDR3 DNA reads TGCGCCAGCAGCCAAGATGGGACTAGCGGTAACACCGGGGAGCTGTTTTTT. It is translated as CASSQDGTSGNTGELFF. V and J are TRBV4-1 and TRBJ2-2, with 11 bases aligning to TRBD2. The length of the CDR3 is 17 residues. Trimming removed 0 bases from V and 2 bases from J; junction bases left unmatched: 2. From germline, CDR1 is MGHRA and CDR2 YSYEKL.

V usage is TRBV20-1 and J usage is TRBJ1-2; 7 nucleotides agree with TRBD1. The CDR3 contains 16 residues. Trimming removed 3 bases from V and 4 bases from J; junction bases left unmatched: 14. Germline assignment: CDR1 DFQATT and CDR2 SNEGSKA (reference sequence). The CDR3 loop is CSARPPGTELGYGYTF. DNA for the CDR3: TGCAGTGCTAGGCCCCCGGGGACAGAGCTCGGCTATGGCTACACCTTC.

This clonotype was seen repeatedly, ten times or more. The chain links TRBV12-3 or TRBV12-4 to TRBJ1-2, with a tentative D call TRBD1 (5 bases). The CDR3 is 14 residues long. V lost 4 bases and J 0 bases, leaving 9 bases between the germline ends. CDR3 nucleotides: TGTGCCAGCAGTTCGCAGGGTACTAACTATGGCTACACCTTC. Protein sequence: CASSSQGTNYGYTF.

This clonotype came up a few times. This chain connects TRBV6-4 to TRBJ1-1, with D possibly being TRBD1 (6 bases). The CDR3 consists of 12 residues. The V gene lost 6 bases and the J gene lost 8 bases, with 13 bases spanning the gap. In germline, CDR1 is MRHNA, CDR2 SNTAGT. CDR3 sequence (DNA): TGTGCCAGCAGGGCCTCACAGGGCGAAGCTTTCTTT. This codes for CASRASQGEAFF.

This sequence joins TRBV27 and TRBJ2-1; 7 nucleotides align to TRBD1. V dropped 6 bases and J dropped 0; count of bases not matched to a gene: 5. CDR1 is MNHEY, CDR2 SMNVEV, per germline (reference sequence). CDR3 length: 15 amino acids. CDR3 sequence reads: CASRLGTVSYNEQFF. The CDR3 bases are TGTGCCAGCAGACTCGGGACAGTCTCCTACAATGAGCAGTTCTTC.

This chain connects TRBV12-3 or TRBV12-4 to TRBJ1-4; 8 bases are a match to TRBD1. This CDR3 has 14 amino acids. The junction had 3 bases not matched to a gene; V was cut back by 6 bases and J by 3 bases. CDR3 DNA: TGTGCCAGCAGCAGGACAGGGCCTAATGAAAAACTGTTTTTT. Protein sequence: CASSRTGPNEKLFF.

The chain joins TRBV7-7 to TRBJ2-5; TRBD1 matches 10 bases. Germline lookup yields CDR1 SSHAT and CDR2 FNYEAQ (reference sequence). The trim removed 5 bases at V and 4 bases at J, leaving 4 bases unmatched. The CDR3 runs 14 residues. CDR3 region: CASSPGQGTETQYF. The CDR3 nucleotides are TGTGCCAGCAGCCCGGGACAGGGGACAGAGACCCAGTACTTC.

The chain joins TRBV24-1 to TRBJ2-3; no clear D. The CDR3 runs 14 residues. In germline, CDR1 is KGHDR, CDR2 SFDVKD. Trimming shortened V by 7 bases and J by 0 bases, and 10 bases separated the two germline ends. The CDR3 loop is CATRGWASTDTQYF. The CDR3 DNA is TGTGCCACCAGGGGTTGGGCTAGCACAGATACGCAGTATTTT.

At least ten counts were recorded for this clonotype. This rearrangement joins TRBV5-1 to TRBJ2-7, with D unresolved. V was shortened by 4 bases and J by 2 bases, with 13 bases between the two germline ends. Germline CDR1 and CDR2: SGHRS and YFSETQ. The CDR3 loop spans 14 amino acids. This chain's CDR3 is CASSLGQDAYEQYF. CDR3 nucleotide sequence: TGCGCCAGCAGCCTTGGGCAGGATGCCTACGAGCAGTACTTC.

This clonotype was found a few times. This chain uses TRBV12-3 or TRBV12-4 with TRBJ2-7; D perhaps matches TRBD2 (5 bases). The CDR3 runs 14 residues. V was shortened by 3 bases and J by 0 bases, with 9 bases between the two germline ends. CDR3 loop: CASSLWESSYEQYF. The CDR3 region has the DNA TGTGCCAGCAGTTTGTGGGAGAGCTCCTACGAGCAGTACTTC.

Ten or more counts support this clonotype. The CDR3 loop is CSALEFGNEQFF. DNA of the CDR3: TGCAGTGCTCTAGAGTTTGGTAATGAGCAGTTCTTC. V usage is TRBV20-1 and J usage is TRBJ2-1, with D uncertain. The CDR3 contains 12 residues. The germline CDR1 and CDR2 sequences are DFQATT and SNEGSKA (reference sequence). The V end lost 5 bases, the J end lost 7 bases, and 12 bases lay between the germline ends.

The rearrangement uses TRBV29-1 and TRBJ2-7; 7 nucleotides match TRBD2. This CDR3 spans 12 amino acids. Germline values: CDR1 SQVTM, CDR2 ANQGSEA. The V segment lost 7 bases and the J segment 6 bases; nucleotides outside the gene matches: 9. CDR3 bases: TGCAGCGCCTCGTATACGGGAGGCGAGCAGTACTTC. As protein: CSASYTGGEQYF.

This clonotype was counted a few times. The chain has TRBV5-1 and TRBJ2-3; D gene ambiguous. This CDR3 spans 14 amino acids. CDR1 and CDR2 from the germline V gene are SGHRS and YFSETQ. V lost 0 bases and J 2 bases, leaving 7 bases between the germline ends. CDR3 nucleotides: TGCGCCAGCAGCTTGGTTCAATACACAGATACGCAGTATTTT. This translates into CASSLVQYTDTQYF. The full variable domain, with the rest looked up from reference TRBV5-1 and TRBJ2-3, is KAGVTQTPRYLIKTRGQQVTLSCSPISGHRSVSWYQQTPGQGLQFLFEYFSETQRNKGNFPGRFSGRQFSNSRSEMNVSTLELGDSALYLCASSLVQYTDTQYFGPGTRLTVL.

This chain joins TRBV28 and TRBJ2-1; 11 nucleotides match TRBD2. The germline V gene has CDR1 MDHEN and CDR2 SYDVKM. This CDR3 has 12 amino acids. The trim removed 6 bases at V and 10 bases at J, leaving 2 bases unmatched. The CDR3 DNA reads TGTGCCAGCAGACTAGCGGGAGCGGAGCAGTTCTTC. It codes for CASRLAGAEQFF.

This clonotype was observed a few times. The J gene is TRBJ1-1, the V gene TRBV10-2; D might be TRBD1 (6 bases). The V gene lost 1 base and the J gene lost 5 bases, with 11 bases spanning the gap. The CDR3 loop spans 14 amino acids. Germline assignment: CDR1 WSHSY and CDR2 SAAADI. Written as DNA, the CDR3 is TGCGCCAGCAGTGAGTTCAAGAGGGGGACTGAAGCTTTCTTT. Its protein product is CASSEFKRGTEAFF.

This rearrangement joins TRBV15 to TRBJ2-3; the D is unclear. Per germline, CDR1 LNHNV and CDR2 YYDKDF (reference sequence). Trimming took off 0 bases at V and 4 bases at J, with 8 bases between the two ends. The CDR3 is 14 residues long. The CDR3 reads CATSRDVPADTQYF. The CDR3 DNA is TGTGCCACCAGCAGAGATGTTCCTGCAGATACGCAGTATTTT.

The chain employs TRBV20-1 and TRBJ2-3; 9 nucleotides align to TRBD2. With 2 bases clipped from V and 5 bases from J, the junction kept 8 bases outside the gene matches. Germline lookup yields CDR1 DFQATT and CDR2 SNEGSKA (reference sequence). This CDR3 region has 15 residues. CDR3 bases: TGCAGTGCTAGAAAGGCGGGAGGGCCTGGAGATACGCAGTATTTT. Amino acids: CSARKAGGPGDTQYF.

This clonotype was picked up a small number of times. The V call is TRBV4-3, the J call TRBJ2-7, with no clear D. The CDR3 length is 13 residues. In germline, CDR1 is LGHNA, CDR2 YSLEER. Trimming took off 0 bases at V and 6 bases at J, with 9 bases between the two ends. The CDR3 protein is CASSQDGQSEQYF. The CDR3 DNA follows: TGCGCCAGCAGCCAAGACGGTCAGAGCGAGCAGTACTTC.

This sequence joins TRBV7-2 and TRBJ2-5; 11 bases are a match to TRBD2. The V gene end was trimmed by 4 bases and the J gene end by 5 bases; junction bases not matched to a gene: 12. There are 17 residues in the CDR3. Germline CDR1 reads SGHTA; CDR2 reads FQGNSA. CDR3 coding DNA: TGTGCCAGCAGCTCCTGGGTCCTAGCGGGAGGAGGGGAGACCCAGTACTTC. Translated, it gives CASSSWVLAGGGETQYF.

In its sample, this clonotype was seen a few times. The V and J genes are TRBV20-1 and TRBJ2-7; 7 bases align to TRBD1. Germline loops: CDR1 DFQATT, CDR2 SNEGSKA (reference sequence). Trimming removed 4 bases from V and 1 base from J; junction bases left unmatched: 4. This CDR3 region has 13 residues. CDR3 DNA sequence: TGCAGTGCTAAGGACAGGAATTCCTACGAGCAGTACTTC. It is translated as CSAKDRNSYEQYF.

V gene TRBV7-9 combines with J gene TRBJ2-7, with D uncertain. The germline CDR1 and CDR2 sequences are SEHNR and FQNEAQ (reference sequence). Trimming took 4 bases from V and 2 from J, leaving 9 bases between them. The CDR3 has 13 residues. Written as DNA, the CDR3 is TGTGCCAGCAGCTCCGGTTCGACCTACGAGCAGTACTTC. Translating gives CASSSGSTYEQYF.

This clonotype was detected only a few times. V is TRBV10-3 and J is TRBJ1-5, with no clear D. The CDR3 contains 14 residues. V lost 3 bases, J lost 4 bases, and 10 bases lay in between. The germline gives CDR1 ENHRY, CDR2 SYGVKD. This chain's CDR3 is CAISEKIGNQPQHF. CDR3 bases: TGTGCCATCAGTGAAAAAATAGGGAATCAGCCCCAGCATTTT.

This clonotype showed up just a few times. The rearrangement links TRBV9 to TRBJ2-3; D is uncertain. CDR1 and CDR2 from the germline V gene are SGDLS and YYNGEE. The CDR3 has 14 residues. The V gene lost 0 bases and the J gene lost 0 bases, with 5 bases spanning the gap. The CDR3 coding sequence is TGTGCCAGCAGCGTAGTTAGCAGCACAGATACGCAGTATTTT. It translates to CASSVVSSTDTQYF.

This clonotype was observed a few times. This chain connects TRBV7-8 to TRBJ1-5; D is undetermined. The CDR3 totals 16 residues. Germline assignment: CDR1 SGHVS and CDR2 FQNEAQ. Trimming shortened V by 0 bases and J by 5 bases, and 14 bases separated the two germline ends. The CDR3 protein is CASSLALWERDQPQHF. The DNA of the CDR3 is TGTGCCAGCAGCTTAGCGCTATGGGAGAGAGATCAGCCCCAGCATTTT.

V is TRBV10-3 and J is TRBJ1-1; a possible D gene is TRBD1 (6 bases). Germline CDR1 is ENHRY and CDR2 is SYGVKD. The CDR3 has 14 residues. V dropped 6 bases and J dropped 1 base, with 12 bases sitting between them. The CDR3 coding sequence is TGTGCCATCAGACTCGGACAGCAGAACACTGAAGCTTTCTTT. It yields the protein CAIRLGQQNTEAFF.

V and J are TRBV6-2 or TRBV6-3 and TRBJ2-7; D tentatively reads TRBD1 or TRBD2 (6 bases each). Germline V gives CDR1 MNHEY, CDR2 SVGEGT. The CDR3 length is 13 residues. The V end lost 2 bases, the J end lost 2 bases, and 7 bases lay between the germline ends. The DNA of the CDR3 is TGTGCCAGCAGTTACCGGGGGCCCTACGAGCAGTACTTC. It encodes CASSYRGPYEQYF.

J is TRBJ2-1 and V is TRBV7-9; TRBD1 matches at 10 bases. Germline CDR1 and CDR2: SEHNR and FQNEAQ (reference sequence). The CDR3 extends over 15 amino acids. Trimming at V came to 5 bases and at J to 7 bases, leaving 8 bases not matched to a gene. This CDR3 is CASSPGGTGVNEQFF. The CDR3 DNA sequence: TGTGCCAGCAGCCCTGGGGGGACAGGGGTGAATGAGCAGTTCTTC.